A single sample gave rise to the 3 T cell receptor beta chains below, sequenced in a study of identical twins. TCRdb reanalysed the 5' RACE reads using MiXCR and keeps one entry per CDR3 protein. The sample yields 1.5 million to 2 million distinct CDR3 sequences, 25% to 35% seen once. Sequences were obtained from cord blood. The receptors originated from a newborn girl in good health.

The chain carries TRBV11-2 and TRBJ2-1; tentative D call: TRBD1 (6 bases). V gave up 2 bases and J gave up 3 bases, with 23 bases separating them. Germline V CDR1 and CDR2: SGHAT, FQNNGV. CDR3 length: 19 amino acids. The DNA of the CDR3 is TGTGCCAGCAGCTTAAGTATGGGGGCCATTCCTAACCACTACAATGAGCAGTTCTTC. This translates into CASSLSMGAIPNHYNEQFF.

The sample holds many counts of this clonotype. The rearrangement uses TRBV9 and TRBJ1-1; no clear D. This CDR3 contains 13 residues. Germline V gives CDR1 SGDLS, CDR2 YYNGEE. The V end was cut by 0 bases, the J end by 0 bases, with 3 bases between. Written as DNA, the CDR3 is TGTGCCAGCAGCGTAGATGTGAACACTGAAGCTTTCTTT. This gives the protein CASSVDVNTEAFF.

As for this clonotype: This may be a read error: a much more frequent sequence differs by one nucleotide. The chain carries TRBV29-1 and TRBJ2-5; the match to TRBD2 covers 7 bases. CDR3 length equals 13 residues. Per germline, CDR1 SQVTM and CDR2 ANQGSEA. In DNA, the CDR3 is TGCAGCGTCACAGTTGGAGGGCGGGAGACCCGGTACTTC. Translating it yields CSVTVGGRETRYF.